Sequencing of this TCR beta chain was carried out in a study of a mutant IDH1 vaccine in newly diagnosed glioma (dated by TCRdb to the early 2020s). With respect to the entire study: Across visits V03 through V10, patients got a total of eight vaccinations, given in weeks 1, 3, 5, 7, 11, 15, 19 and 23. Vaccination started 4-6 weeks after radiotherapy alone, or was given together with temozolomide cycles in the groups whose treatment included chemotherapy. The approximately 30 treated patients were around 62% male and around 40% female, with a mean age of roughly 40 years. Prior to enrollment, standard therapy consisting of radiotherapy alone, temozolomide alone, or radiochemotherapy with temozolomide had been administered to patients, with the combination being received by most patients. Peripheral blood was drawn at six visits: V03 (baseline), V05, V07, V10, V12 and V13. Longitudinal TCRB deep sequencing was performed for about two dozen treated patients wherever samples were available for exploratory analyses. Beyond this particular receptor, the publication reports: No apparent relationship was observed between pseudoprogression and alterations in the top peripheral T cell clonotypes detected by TCRB sequencing. Across multiple MHC alleles, vaccine-induced immune responses were seen in 90% to 95% of patients. Availability determined which PBMC samples were chosen for TCRB deep sequencing. The authors stated that sample limitations prevented analyses of patient blood samples from being reproduced.

Explained via the paper, the time point label denotes: week 5, during vaccination. Each vaccine dose, consisting of 300 ug of a 20-mer mutant IDH1 peptide in Montanide, was administered subcutaneously with topical imiquimod. Newly diagnosed WHO grade 3 or 4 IDH1-mutant astrocytomas showing loss of nuclear ATRX were present in the donors. The samples were drawn from NOA16, a multicentre, single-arm, open-label phase I trial in Germany that tested a mutant IDH1 peptide vaccine in humans for the first time. Genomic DNA for TCRB sequencing was extracted from EDTA blood using the DNeasy Blood and Tissue Kit. The CDR3 has 11 amino acids, counting the end cysteine and phenylalanine. Only CDR3 DNA is held: 33 bases, read in frame from base 1. Between the V and J ends, shortened by 5 bases and 7 bases respectively, the junction contains 8 bases. Based on the germline V gene (reference sequence), the CDR1 and CDR2 sequences are LNHDA and SQIVND.

A note on this clone: Its antigen is not yet known. No quality values exist for individual bases; no much larger clone is one base distant.

The protocol used for the library was the immunoSEQ multiplex PCR assay. Following the manufacturer's protocol, the hsTCRB Kit was used to amplify rearranged TCR beta chain sequences. TCRB libraries were sequenced on an Illumina MiSeq. The original methods were these. Demultiplexing, trimming and gene mapping were performed with the kit vendor's proprietary platform. What TCRdb holds here is the immuneACCESS table cut down to in-frame rearrangements. Part of the clones is not present; checked against another copy, under half of the missing clones reflect an unresolved V gene, and the others are unexplained. The DNA was the basis for D and trimming; V, J and clone size are from that table. Across this sample there are 70,000 to 100,000 clones, with roughly 90% seen only once. Roughly 0.5% of the sample is in the top ten clones.

The input for sequencing was PBMCs, taken from a glioma patient whose treatment included an IDH1 peptide vaccine. The TCR comes from a woman aged 50 to 60 with glioma. The V and J genes are TRBV19 and TRBJ1-2; there is no confident call for the D gene. The CDR3 is CASSADFGYTF. Read as DNA, the sequence is TGTGCCAGTAGTGCAGATTTTGGCTACACCTTC.